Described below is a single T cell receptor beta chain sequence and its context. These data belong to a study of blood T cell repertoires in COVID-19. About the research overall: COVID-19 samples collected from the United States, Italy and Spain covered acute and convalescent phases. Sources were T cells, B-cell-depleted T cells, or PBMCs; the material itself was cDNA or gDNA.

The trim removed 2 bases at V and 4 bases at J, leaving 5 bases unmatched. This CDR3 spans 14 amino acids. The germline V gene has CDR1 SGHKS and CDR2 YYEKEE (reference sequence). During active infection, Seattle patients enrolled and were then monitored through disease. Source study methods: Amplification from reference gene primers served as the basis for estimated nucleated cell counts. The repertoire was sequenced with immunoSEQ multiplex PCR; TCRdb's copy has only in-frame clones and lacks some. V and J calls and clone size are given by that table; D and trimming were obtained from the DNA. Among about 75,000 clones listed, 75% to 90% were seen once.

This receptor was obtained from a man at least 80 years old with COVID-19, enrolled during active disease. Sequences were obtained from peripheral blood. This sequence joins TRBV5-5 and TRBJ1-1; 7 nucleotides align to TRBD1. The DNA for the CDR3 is TGTGCCAGCAGCTTAGAGGGGGCCAGCACTGAAGCTTTCTTT. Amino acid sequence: CASSLEGASTEAFF.